This TCR beta chain originates from a study of ipilimumab plus nivolumab after autologous stem cell transplantation. The CDR3 has 16 residues. Trimming pared 0 bases from V and 3 bases from J, leaving 15 bases between. The germline CDR1 and CDR2 sequences are LNHNV and YYDKDF (reference sequence). Clones were read by immunoSEQ multiplex PCR, and TCRdb kept only the in-frame ones, dropping some. The data show about 40,000 clones, 80% to 95% seen once. The chain joins TRBV15 to TRBJ2-7, with a tentative D call TRBD2 (6 bases). This TCR was recovered from a male donor with multiple myeloma. The specimen comprised PBMCs, sampled in a trial of ipilimumab plus nivolumab as post-transplant consolidation. The CDR3 spells CATSRDNLGGGYEQYF. CDR3 DNA: TGTGCCACCAGCAGAGATAATTTGGGGGGAGGCTACGAGCAGTACTTC.